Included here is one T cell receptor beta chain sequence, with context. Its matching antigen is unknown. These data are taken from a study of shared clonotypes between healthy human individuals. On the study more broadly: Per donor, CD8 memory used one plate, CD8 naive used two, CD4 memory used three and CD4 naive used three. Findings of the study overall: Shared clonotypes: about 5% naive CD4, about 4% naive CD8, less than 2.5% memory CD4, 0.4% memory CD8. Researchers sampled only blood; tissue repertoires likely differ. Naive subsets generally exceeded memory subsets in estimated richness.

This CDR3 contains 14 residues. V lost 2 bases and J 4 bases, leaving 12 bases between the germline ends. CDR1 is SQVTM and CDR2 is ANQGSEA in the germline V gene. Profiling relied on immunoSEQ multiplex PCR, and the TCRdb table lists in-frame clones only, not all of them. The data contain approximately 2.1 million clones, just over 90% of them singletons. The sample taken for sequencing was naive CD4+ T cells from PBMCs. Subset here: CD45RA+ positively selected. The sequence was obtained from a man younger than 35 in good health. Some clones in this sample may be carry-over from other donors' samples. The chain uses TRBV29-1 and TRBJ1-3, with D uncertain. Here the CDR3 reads CSVETRGVGNTIYF. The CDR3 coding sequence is TGCAGCGTTGAAACGCGGGGTGTCGGAAACACCATATATTTT.